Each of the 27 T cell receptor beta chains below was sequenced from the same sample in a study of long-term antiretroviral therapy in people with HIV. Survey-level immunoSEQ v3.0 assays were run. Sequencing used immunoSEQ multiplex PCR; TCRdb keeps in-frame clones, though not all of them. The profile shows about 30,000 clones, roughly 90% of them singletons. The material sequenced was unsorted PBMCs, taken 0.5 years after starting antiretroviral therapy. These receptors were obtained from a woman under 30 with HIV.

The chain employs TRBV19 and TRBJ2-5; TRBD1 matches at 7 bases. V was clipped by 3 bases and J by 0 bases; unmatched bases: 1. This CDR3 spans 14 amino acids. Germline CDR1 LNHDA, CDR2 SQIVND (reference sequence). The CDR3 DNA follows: TGTGCCAGTAGTATGCAGGGGGACCAAGAGACCCAGTACTTC. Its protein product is CASSMQGDQETQYF.

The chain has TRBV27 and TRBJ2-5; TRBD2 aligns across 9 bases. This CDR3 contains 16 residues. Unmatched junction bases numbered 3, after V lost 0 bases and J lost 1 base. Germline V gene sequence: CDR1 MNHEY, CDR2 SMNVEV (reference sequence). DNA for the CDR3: TGTGCCAGCAGTTTATCCCTAGCGGGGCGCCAAGAGACCCAGTACTTC. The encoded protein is CASSLSLAGRQETQYF.

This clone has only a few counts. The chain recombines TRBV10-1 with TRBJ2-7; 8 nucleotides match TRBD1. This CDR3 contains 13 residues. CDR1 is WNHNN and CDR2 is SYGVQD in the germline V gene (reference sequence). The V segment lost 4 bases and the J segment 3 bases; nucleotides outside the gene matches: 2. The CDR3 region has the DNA TGCGCCAGCAGTGCGACAGGGGACTACGAGCAGTACTTC. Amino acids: CASSATGDYEQYF.

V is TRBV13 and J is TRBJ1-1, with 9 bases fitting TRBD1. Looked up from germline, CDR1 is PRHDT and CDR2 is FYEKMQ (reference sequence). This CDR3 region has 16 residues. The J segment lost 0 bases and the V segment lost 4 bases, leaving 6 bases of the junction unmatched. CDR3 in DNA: TGTGCCAGCAGCTGGGACAGGGATTCTATGAACACTGAAGCTTTCTTT. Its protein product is CASSWDRDSMNTEAFF.

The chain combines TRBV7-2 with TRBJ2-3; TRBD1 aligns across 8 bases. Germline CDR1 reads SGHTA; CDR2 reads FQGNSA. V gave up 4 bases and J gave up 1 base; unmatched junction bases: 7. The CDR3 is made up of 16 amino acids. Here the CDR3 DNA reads TGTGCCAGCAGCTATGCCGGACAGGGTGGCACAGATACGCAGTATTTT. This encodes CASSYAGQGGTDTQYF.

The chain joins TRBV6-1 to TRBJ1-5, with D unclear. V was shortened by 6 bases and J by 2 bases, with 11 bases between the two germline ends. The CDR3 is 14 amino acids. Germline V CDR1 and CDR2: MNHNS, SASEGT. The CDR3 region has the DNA TGTGCCAGCAGCCCCGGAGGAGGCAATCAGCCCCAGCATTTT. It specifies CASSPGGGNQPQHF.

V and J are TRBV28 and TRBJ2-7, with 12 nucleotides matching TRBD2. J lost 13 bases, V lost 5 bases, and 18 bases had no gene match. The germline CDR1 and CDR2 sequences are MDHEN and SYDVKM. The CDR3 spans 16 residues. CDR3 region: CASSDGGRPSGREGYF. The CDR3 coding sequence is TGTGCCAGCAGTGACGGGGGGCGGCCTAGCGGGAGGGAGGGATACTTC.

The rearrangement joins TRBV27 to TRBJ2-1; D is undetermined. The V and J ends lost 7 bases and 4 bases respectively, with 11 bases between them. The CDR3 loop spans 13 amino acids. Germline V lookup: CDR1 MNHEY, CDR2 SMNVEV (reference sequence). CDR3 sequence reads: CASNQMGYNEQFF. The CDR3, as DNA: TGTGCCAGCAACCAGATGGGGTACAATGAGCAGTTCTTC.

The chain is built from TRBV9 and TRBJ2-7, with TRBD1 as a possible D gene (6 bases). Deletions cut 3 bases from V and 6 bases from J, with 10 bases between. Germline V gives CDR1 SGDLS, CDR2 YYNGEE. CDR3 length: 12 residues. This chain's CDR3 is CASSAGQSEQYF. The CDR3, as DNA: TGTGCCAGCAGCGCGGGACAATCCGAGCAGTACTTC.

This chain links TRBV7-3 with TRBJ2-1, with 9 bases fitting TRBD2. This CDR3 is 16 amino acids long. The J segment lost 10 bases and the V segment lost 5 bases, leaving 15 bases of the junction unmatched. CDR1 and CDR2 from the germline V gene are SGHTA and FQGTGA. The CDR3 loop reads CASSPQAGGPWEEQFF. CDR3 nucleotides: TGTGCCAGCAGCCCCCAGGCGGGAGGGCCATGGGAAGAGCAGTTCTTC.

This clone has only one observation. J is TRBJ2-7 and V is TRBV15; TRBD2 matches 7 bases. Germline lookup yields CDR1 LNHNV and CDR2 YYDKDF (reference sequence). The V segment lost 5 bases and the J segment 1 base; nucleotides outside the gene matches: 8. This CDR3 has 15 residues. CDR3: CATSPMGGKSYEQYF. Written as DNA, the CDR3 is TGTGCCACCAGCCCAATGGGGGGGAAATCCTACGAGCAGTACTTC.

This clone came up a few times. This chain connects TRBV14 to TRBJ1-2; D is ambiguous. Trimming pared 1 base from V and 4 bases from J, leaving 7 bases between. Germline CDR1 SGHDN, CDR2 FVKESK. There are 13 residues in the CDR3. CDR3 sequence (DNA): TGTGCCAGCAGCCAAGGGAGCATCTATGGCTACACCTTC. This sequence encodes CASSQGSIYGYTF.

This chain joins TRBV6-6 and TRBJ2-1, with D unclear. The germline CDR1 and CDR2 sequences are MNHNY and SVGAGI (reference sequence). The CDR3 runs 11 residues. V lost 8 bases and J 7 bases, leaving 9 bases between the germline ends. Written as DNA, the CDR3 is TGTGCCAGCGCCGTTTTAAATGAGCAGTTCTTC. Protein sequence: CASAVLNEQFF.

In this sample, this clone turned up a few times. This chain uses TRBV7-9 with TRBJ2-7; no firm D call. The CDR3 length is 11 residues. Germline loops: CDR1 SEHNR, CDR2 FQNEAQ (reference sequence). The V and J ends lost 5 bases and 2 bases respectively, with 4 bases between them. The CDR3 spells CASSQAYEQYF. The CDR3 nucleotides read TGTGCCAGCAGCCAAGCCTACGAGCAGTACTTC.

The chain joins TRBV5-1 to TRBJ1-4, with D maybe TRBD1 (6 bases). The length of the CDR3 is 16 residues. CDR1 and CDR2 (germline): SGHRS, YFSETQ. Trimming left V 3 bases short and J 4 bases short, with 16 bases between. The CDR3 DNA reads TGCGCCAGCAGCTCCCAAACAGGGCCTCTTAATGAAAAACTGTTTTTT. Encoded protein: CASSSQTGPLNEKLFF.

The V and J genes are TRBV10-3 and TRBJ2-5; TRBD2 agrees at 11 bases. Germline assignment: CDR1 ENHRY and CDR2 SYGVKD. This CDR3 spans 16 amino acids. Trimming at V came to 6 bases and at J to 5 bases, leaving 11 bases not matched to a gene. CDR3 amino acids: CAISLAGGGVGETQYF. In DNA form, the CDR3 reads TGTGCCATCAGCCTAGCGGGAGGAGGGGTTGGGGAGACCCAGTACTTC.

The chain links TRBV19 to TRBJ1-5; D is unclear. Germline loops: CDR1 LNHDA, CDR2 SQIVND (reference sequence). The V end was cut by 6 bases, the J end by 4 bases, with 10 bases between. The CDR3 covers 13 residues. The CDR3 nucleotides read TGTGCCAGTAGGACGATACTGAATCAGCCCCAGCATTTT. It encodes CASRTILNQPQHF.

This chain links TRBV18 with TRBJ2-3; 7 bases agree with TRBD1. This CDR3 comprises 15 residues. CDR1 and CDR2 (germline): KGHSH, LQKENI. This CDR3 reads CASVGSRTGVVTQYF. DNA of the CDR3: TGTGCTTCGGTCGGAAGCAGGACAGGTGTAGTTACGCAGTATTTT.

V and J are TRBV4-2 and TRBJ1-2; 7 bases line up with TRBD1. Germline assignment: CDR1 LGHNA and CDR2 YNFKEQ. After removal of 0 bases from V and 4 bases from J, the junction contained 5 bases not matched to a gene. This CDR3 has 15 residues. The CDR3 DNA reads TGTGCCAGCAGCCAAGAGGAGGGACAGAGCTATGGCTACACCTTC. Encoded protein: CASSQEEGQSYGYTF.

The CDR3 coding sequence is TGTGCCAGCACTTTTAGCGGGAACACCGGGGAGCTGTTTTTT. Translating it yields CASTFSGNTGELFF. The genes are TRBV7-9 and TRBJ2-2; D may be TRBD2 (6 bases). V was pared by 7 bases and J by 1 base, with 10 bases between. This CDR3 region has 14 residues. Germline V gives CDR1 SEHNR, CDR2 FQNEAQ (reference sequence).

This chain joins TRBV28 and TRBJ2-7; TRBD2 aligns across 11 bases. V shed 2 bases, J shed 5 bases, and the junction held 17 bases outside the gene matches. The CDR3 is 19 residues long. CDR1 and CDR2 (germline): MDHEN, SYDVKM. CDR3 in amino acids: CASSLTSGRFVSGSHEQYF. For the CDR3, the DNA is TGTGCCAGCAGTTTAACTAGCGGGAGATTTGTCTCGGGTTCCCACGAGCAGTACTTC.

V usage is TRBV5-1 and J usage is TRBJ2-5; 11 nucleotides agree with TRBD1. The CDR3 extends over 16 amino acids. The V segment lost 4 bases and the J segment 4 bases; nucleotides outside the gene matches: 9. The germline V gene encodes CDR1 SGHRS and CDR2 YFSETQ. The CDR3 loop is CASSPTPGQGGETQYF. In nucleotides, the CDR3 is TGCGCCAGCAGCCCTACTCCGGGACAGGGGGGAGAGACCCAGTACTTC. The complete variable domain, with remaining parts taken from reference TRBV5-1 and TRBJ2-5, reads KAGVTQTPRYLIKTRGQQVTLSCSPISGHRSVSWYQQTPGQGLQFLFEYFSETQRNKGNFPGRFSGRQFSNSRSEMNVSTLELGDSALYLCASSPTPGQGGETQYFGPGTRLLVL.

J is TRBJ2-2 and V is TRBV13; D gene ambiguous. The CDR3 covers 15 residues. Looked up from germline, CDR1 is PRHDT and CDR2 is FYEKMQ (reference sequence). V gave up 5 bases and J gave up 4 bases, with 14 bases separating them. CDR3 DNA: TGTGCCAGCAGCCCCCCCGGATCGACCACCGGGGAGCTGTTTTTT. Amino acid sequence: CASSPPGSTTGELFF. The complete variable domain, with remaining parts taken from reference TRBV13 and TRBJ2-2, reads AAGVIQSPRHLIKEKRETATLKCYPIPRHDTVYWYQQGPGQDPQFLISFYEKMQSDKGSIPDRFSAQQFSDYHSELNMSSLELGDSALYFCASSPPGSTTGELFFGEGSRLTVL.

The CDR3 nucleotides read TGTGCCAGCAGTTGGACTAGCAGCCTATCCGAGCAGTACTTC. Amino acids: CASSWTSSLSEQYF. The chain joins TRBV6-6 to TRBJ2-7; 8 positions agree with TRBD2. CDR1 and CDR2 from the germline V gene are MNHNY and SVGAGI (reference sequence). CDR3 length equals 14 residues. J gave up 6 bases and V 4 bases, and 8 bases lay outside the gene matches.

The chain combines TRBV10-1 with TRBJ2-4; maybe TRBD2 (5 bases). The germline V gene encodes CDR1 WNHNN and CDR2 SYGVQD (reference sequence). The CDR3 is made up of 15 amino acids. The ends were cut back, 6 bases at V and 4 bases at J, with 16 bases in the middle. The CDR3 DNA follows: TGCGCCAGCAGCGGATACGGGGATGTAAAAAACATTCAGTACTTC. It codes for CASSGYGDVKNIQYF.

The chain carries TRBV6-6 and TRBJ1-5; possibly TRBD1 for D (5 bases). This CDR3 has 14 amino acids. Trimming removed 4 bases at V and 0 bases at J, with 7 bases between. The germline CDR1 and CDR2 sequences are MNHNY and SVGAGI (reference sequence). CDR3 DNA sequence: TGTGCCAGCAGTTTAGGGGATAGCAATCAGCCCCAGCATTTT. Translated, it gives CASSLGDSNQPQHF.

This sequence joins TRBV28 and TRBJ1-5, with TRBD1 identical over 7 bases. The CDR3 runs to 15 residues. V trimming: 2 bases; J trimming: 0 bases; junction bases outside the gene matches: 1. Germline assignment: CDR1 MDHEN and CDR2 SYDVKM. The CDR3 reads CASSLAGGSNQPQHF. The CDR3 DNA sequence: TGTGCCAGCAGTTTAGCAGGGGGTAGCAATCAGCCCCAGCATTTT.